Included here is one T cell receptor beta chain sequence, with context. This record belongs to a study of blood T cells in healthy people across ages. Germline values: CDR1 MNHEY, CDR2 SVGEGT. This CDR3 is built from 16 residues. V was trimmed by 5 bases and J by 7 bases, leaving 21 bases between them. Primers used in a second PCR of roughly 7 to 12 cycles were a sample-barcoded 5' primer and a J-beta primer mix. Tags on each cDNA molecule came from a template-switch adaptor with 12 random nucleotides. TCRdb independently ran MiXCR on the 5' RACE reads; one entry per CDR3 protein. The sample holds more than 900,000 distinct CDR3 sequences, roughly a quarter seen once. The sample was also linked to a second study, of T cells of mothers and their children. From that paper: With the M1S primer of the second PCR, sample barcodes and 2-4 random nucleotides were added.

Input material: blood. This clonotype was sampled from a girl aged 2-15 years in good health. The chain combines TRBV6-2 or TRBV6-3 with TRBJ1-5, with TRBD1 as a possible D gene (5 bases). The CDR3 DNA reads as TGTGCCAGCAGTAACGGGGGGTTAAGTGATGAGCAGCCCCAGCATTTT. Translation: CASSNGGLSDEQPQHF.